What follows are 2 T cell receptor beta chains derived from one specimen sequenced in a study of PD-1 blockade in classical Hodgkin lymphoma. Exposure to brentuximab vedotin varied, and each patient had relapsed following autologous stem cell transplantation. TCRdb's table, derived via immunoSEQ multiplex PCR, lists solely in-frame clones and lacks some. The table includes 35,000 to 40,000 clones, 88% detected once. Sequenced here: peripheral blood mononuclear cells (PBMCs), sampled before the second cycle of nivolumab. The receptors were sampled from a human donor with classical Hodgkin lymphoma.

V is TRBV6-4 and J is TRBJ2-1, with 10 bases fitting TRBD2. CDR1 and CDR2 from the germline V gene are MRHNA and SNTAGT. The CDR3 contains 15 residues. With 2 bases clipped from V and 6 bases from J, the junction kept 4 bases outside the gene matches. In DNA form, the CDR3 reads TGTGCCAGCAGTGACGGGACTAGCGACCCCAATGAGCAGTTCTTC. Protein: CASSDGTSDPNEQFF.

The V gene is TRBV6-1, the J gene TRBJ1-1; maybe TRBD1 (5 bases). The germline CDR1 and CDR2 sequences are MNHNS and SASEGT. This CDR3 is 14 amino acids long. Trimming took 9 bases from V and 3 from J, leaving 17 bases between them. CDR3 residues: CASGQGLSHTEAFF. CDR3 DNA: TGTGCCAGTGGGCAGGGACTCTCCCACACTGAAGCTTTCTTT.